The next 25 T cell receptor beta chains were all read from a single sample in a study of regulatory T cells in long-lasting Graves disease. Time point here: persistent/refractory GD, antithyroid drugs over 5 years with positive TRAb. Generation of the TCR library employed RNA extracted from PBMCs. Researchers made TCR beta libraries by using iRepertoire HTBI primers and running Arm-PCR on CDR3 regions. TCRdb passed the multiplex PCR reads through MiXCR, listing each CDR3 protein once. The data show 390,000 or so distinct CDR3 sequences, approximately 25% seen once. The sequenced sample was peripheral blood mononuclear cells (PBMCs), obtained when the disease was refractory, from a patient treated with antithyroid drugs. The origin of the receptors is a woman aged 40 to 55 with Graves disease.

The chain links TRBV28 to TRBJ1-5; tentatively, D is TRBD1 (5 bases). Germline V gene sequence: CDR1 MDHEN, CDR2 SYDVKM. V was trimmed by 6 bases and J by 2 bases, leaving 17 bases between them. The CDR3 runs to 16 residues. CDR3 loop: CASRRGHGVGNQPQHF. The CDR3 nucleotides are TGTGCCAGCAGGCGGGGCCATGGAGTCGGCAATCAGCCCCAGCATTTT. The variable domain in full, with the rest retrieved from reference TRBV28 and TRBJ1-5, is DVKVTQSSRYLVKRTGEKVFLECVQDMDHENMFWYRQDPGLGLRLIYFSYDVKMKEKGDIPEGYSVSREKKERFSLILESASTNQTSMYLCASRRGHGVGNQPQHFGDGTRLSIL.

The chain carries TRBV5-1 and TRBJ2-2; D perhaps matches TRBD2 (6 bases). V gave up 4 bases and J gave up 6 bases, with 16 bases separating them. Germline CDR1 reads SGHRS; CDR2 reads YFSETQ. The CDR3 is 15 amino acids. CDR3 residues: CASSILASNAGELFF. The CDR3 DNA sequence: TGCGCCAGCAGCATCCTAGCGAGTAACGCCGGGGAGCTGTTTTTT. The variable domain in full, with the rest retrieved from reference TRBV5-1 and TRBJ2-2, is KAGVTQTPRYLIKTRGQQVTLSCSPISGHRSVSWYQQTPGQGLQFLFEYFSETQRNKGNFPGRFSGRQFSNSRSEMNVSTLELGDSALYLCASSILASNAGELFFGEGSRLTVL.

In this sample, this clonotype turned up many times. The chain is built from TRBV2 and TRBJ2-4; 9 nucleotides line up with TRBD2. The CDR3 runs to 16 residues. Germline V CDR1 and CDR2: SNHLY, FYNNEI. Germline trimming cut 7 bases from V and 0 bases from J; bases unmatched to any gene: 7. The CDR3 is CASKVTSGLAKNIQYF. The CDR3 DNA reads as TGTGCCAGCAAGGTGACTAGCGGTTTAGCCAAAAACATTCAGTACTTC.

The sample holds a few counts of this clonotype. The J gene is TRBJ2-7, the V gene TRBV20-1, with D uncertain. V lost 2 bases, J lost 0 bases, and 23 bases lay in between. This CDR3 region has 18 residues. In germline, CDR1 is DFQATT, CDR2 SNEGSKA (reference sequence). The chain's CDR3 is CSARSRGVLQWTSYEQYF. Here the CDR3 DNA reads TGCAGTGCTAGATCCCGCGGTGTTTTACAGTGGACCTCCTACGAGCAGTACTTC.

This clonotype was counted a few times. This sequence joins TRBV30 and TRBJ2-1; 8 bases line up with TRBD2. CDR3 length equals 13 residues. The ends lost 0 bases at V and 8 bases at J; junction bases unmatched: 3. Germline V gene data show CDR1 as GTSNPN and CDR2 as SVGIG (reference sequence). DNA for the CDR3: TGTGCCTGGAGTGTCTCGACTAGCGATGAGCAGTTCTTC. Translated, it gives CAWSVSTSDEQFF.

The chain recombines TRBV6-2 or TRBV6-3 with TRBJ2-7; TRBD2 might be the D (6 bases). Between the trimmed V and J ends, which lost 1 base and 3 bases, there was a span of 13 bases. Germline V gives CDR1 MNHEY, CDR2 SVGEGT. The CDR3 sequence is 15 residues long. CDR3 sequence (DNA): TGTGCCAGCAGTTACTTTCGACCCGGGAGCTACGAGCAGTACTTC. Protein product: CASSYFRPGSYEQYF.

The chain carries TRBV25-1 and TRBJ2-2; 8 bases agree with TRBD2. From germline, CDR1 is MGHDK and CDR2 SYGVNS. This CDR3 spans 14 amino acids. CDR3 sequence (DNA): TGTGCGACACAAGCGGGAGCGAACACCGGGGAGCTGTTTTTT. Translating it yields CATQAGANTGELFF.

Only a few counts were recorded for this clonotype. The rearrangement links TRBV12-3 or TRBV12-4 to TRBJ2-1, with D possibly matching TRBD2 (6 bases). Trimming took 5 bases from V and 4 from J, leaving 15 bases between them. This CDR3 has 15 amino acids. The CDR3 sequence is CASSLFGGGYNEQFF. The CDR3 DNA reads TGTGCCAGCAGTCTGTTTGGCGGAGGGTACAATGAGCAGTTCTTC.

The chain is built from TRBV27 and TRBJ2-5, with 7 bases aligning to TRBD2. The CDR3 has 13 amino acids. Germline V gene data show CDR1 as MNHEY and CDR2 as SMNVEV (reference sequence). The junction had 2 bases not matched to a gene; V was cut back by 6 bases and J by 1 base. In DNA form, the CDR3 reads TGTGCCAGCAGAAGACTAGCCCAAGAGACCCAGTACTTC. It yields the protein CASRRLAQETQYF.

This clonotype was counted at least ten times. The V and J genes are TRBV12-3 or TRBV12-4 and TRBJ2-5; 7 bases match TRBD1. This CDR3 is built from 15 residues. The V segment lost 4 bases and the J segment 0 bases; nucleotides outside the gene matches: 5. CDR3 sequence (DNA): TGTGCCAGCAGTTCCTTTGACAGGGACCAAGAGACCCAGTACTTC. It is translated as CASSSFDRDQETQYF.

The sample holds many counts of this clonotype. The genes are TRBV6-1 and TRBJ2-7; the D gene is possibly TRBD2 (6 bases). The V gene lost 6 bases and the J gene lost 4 bases, with 16 bases spanning the gap. CDR3 length: 14 residues. Germline CDR1 MNHNS, CDR2 SASEGT. CDR3 sequence: CASRPRGNLYEQYF. The CDR3 nucleotides are TGTGCCAGCAGGCCCCGGGGGAATCTGTACGAGCAGTACTTC.

The CDR3 is CASSPPGQGTEAFF. CDR3 nucleotides: TGCGCCAGCAGCCCACCGGGACAGGGCACTGAAGCTTTCTTT. The chain joins TRBV5-1 to TRBJ1-1; 9 nucleotides align to TRBD1. The length of the CDR3 is 14 residues. The V gene's germline CDR1 is SGHRS and CDR2 YFSETQ. The V and J ends lost 4 bases and 4 bases, in that order; junction bases with no gene match: 5.

This clonotype was picked up a small number of times. The V call is TRBV7-3, the J call TRBJ2-2; 11 nucleotides agree with TRBD2. Germline V gene data show CDR1 as SGHTA and CDR2 as FQGTGA. Trimming at V came to 2 bases and at J to 4 bases, leaving 12 bases not matched to a gene. CDR3 size: 19 residues. CDR3: CASSLLPTLAGGSTGELFF. The DNA of the CDR3 is TGTGCCAGCAGCTTACTACCCACCTTAGCGGGAGGGAGCACCGGGGAGCTGTTTTTT.

This clonotype was picked up a small number of times. This chain connects TRBV5-4 to TRBJ2-7; no definite D call. V was trimmed by 3 bases and J by 4 bases, leaving 17 bases between them. Germline lookup yields CDR1 SGHNT and CDR2 YYREEE (reference sequence). CDR3 length: 15 amino acids. CDR3 coding DNA: TGTGCCAGCAGCTCGGTGGGAAGGAGTCGGTACGAGCAGTACTTC. It encodes CASSSVGRSRYEQYF.

In this sample, this clonotype turned up many times. This chain joins TRBV20-1 and TRBJ2-5; 7 nucleotides align to TRBD2. CDR3 length equals 15 residues. From germline, CDR1 is DFQATT and CDR2 SNEGSKA (reference sequence). The ends lost 3 bases at V and 4 bases at J; junction bases unmatched: 11. The CDR3 loop reads CSASVVAGVGETQYF. CDR3 DNA: TGCAGTGCTAGCGTCGTGGCGGGAGTTGGAGAGACCCAGTACTTC.

This clonotype was detected ten times or more. This chain links TRBV12-3 or TRBV12-4 with TRBJ2-2, with 7 bases aligning to TRBD1. This CDR3 spans 16 amino acids. Trimming at V came to 3 bases and at J to 5 bases, leaving 9 bases not matched to a gene. CDR3 nucleotides: TGTGCCAGCAGTTTCGATCCACAGGGGTTAACCGGGGAGCTGTTTTTT. It yields the protein CASSFDPQGLTGELFF.

The chain is built from TRBV7-9 and TRBJ2-7, with a possible D match to TRBD2 (6 bases). Trimming shortened V by 4 bases and J by 0 bases, and 13 bases separated the two germline ends. Germline CDR1 reads SEHNR; CDR2 reads FQNEAQ (reference sequence). The CDR3 consists of 15 residues. The CDR3 DNA sequence: TGTGCCAGCAGCTCGAGCCGGGACTTCTCCTACGAGCAGTACTTC. Translating it yields CASSSSRDFSYEQYF.

This clonotype occurred many times. The CDR3 DNA follows: TGTGCCAGCAACGTATTGACAGCAAAAGCTCATAAAGCTTTCTTT. It translates to CASNVLTAKAHKAFF. The V call is TRBV6-1, the J call TRBJ1-1, with D possibly being TRBD1 (5 bases). From germline, CDR1 is MNHNS and CDR2 SASEGT. CDR3 size: 15 residues. Between the trimmed V and J ends, which lost 7 bases and 9 bases, there was a span of 24 bases.

This clonotype appeared many times. The CDR3 region is CASRSEIGIGDEQYF. The CDR3 DNA follows: TGTGCCAGCAGATCTGAGATCGGGATTGGGGACGAGCAGTACTTC. This chain connects TRBV6-2 or TRBV6-3 to TRBJ2-7; TRBD2 might be the D (5 bases). V lost 6 bases and J lost 5, with 20 bases in between. The CDR3 loop spans 15 amino acids. The germline gives CDR1 MNHEY, CDR2 SVGEGT.

In this sample, this clonotype turned up many times. This chain joins TRBV28 and TRBJ1-1; tentative D call: TRBD1 (5 bases). Trimming pared 6 bases from V and 10 bases from J, leaving 15 bases between. The CDR3 spans 12 residues. The germline V gene encodes CDR1 MDHEN and CDR2 SYDVKM. The DNA of the CDR3 is TGTGCCAGCAGCCCCAATAAGGGGAGAGCTTTCTTT. Translated: CASSPNKGRAFF. The full variable domain, rest sourced from reference TRBV28 and TRBJ1-1, is DVKVTQSSRYLVKRTGEKVFLECVQDMDHENMFWYRQDPGLGLRLIYFSYDVKMKEKGDIPEGYSVSREKKERFSLILESASTNQTSMYLCASSPNKGRAFFGQGTRLTVV.

Only a few counts were recorded for this clonotype. The chain has TRBV6-1 and TRBJ1-5; 10 bases are a match to TRBD1. The CDR3 loop spans 14 amino acids. Losses at the gene ends were 6 bases for V and 6 bases for J; bases not matched to a gene: 5. CDR1 MNHNS and CDR2 SASEGT come from the germline V gene. CDR3 residues: CASRKGQGGQPQHF. Written as DNA, the CDR3 is TGTGCCAGCAGAAAAGGACAGGGGGGTCAGCCCCAGCATTTT.

The rearrangement links TRBV30 to TRBJ1-5, with D possibly being TRBD1 (6 bases). CDR3 length: 13 amino acids. Germline CDR1 and CDR2: GTSNPN and SVGIG (reference sequence). Deletions cut 2 bases from V and 2 bases from J, with 7 bases between. CDR3 DNA: TGTGCCTGGAGTCCAGGGGGCAATCAGCCCCAGCATTTT. The encoded protein is CAWSPGGNQPQHF.

This clonotype was seen a few times. The chain joins TRBV2 to TRBJ2-2; no reliable D call. CDR1 SNHLY and CDR2 FYNNEI come from the germline V gene. The CDR3 is 13 residues long. V gave up 6 bases and J gave up 3 bases, with 8 bases separating them. The CDR3 here is CASSPWDTGELFF. Here the CDR3 DNA reads TGTGCCAGCAGCCCCTGGGACACCGGGGAGCTGTTTTTT.

This chain connects TRBV9 to TRBJ2-2; D is perhaps TRBD2 (5 bases). The V end lost 4 bases, the J end lost 7 bases, and 17 bases lay between the germline ends. The CDR3 extends over 15 amino acids. CDR1 SGDLS and CDR2 YYNGEE come from the germline V gene. CDR3 sequence (DNA): TGTGCCAGCAGCCCTGAGGGCCAGACCGGCGGGGAGCTGTTTTTT. Encoded protein: CASSPEGQTGGELFF.

This clonotype was found many times. CDR3 loop: CASSLPTGNAEAFF. In DNA, the CDR3 is TGTGCCAGCAGTTTACCTACAGGTAATGCTGAAGCTTTCTTT. V and J are TRBV28 and TRBJ1-1; TRBD1 is a possible D gene (5 bases). Trimming removed 2 bases from V and 6 bases from J, with 13 bases in between. Per germline, CDR1 MDHEN and CDR2 SYDVKM. This CDR3 contains 14 residues.